These 15 T cell receptor beta chains originate from one sample sequenced in a study of cytomegalovirus exposure and HLA in healthy donors. The table came from immunoSEQ multiplex PCR; TCRdb's copy has only in-frame clones and leaves some out. This table holds 150,000 to 200,000 clones, 96% found once. The source material was PBMCs. The receptor set was obtained from a woman aged 18-29 years in good health and CMV-seronegative.

The V gene is TRBV6-6, the J gene TRBJ2-1, with 10 bases identical to TRBD2. The V segment lost 2 bases and the J segment 7 bases; nucleotides outside the gene matches: 5. Germline CDR1 is MNHNY and CDR2 is SVGAGI (reference sequence). There are 15 residues in the CDR3. The CDR3, as DNA: TGTGCCAGCAGTTACGATATGGGACTAGCGAATGAGCAGTTCTTC. This encodes CASSYDMGLANEQFF.

This clone was counted once. The CDR3 region has the DNA TGTGCCAGCAGCGCACAGGGGAACTCACCCCTCCACTTT. Protein product: CASSAQGNSPLHF. This chain uses TRBV7-8 with TRBJ1-6; 7 nucleotides match TRBD1. Trimming at V came to 5 bases and at J to 10 bases, leaving 5 bases not matched to a gene. Germline assignment: CDR1 SGHVS and CDR2 FQNEAQ. This CDR3 has 13 residues.

The gene calls are TRBV6-5 and TRBJ1-6, with 8 bases lining up with TRBD1. The CDR3 has 16 residues. Losses at the gene ends were 3 bases for V and 7 bases for J; bases not matched to a gene: 8. From germline, CDR1 is MNHEY and CDR2 SVGAGI. CDR3 region: CASSYTGGSRNSPLHF. CDR3 bases: TGTGCCAGCAGTTATACAGGGGGTTCAAGGAATTCACCCCTCCACTTT.

The rearrangement joins TRBV19 to TRBJ1-1, with 10 bases aligning to TRBD1. The CDR3 is 16 residues long. The V and J ends lost 1 base and 4 bases, in that order; junction bases with no gene match: 6. The germline gives CDR1 LNHDA, CDR2 SQIVND (reference sequence). DNA of the CDR3: TGTGCCAGTAGTATAGGGGACAGGGGATACGGCACTGAAGCTTTCTTT. This codes for CASSIGDRGYGTEAFF.

In regard to this clone: In the same sample, other DNA sequences code for this CDR3. This chain uses TRBV27 with TRBJ2-7, with 8 bases matching TRBD1. Germline CDR1 and CDR2: MNHEY and SMNVEV (reference sequence). CDR3 length: 17 residues. The V gene end was trimmed by 4 bases and the J gene end by 6 bases; junction bases not matched to a gene: 17. CDR3 coding DNA: TGTGCCAGCAGTTCACGTAATACACAGGGGGGAGGAGGCGAGCAGTACTTC. Translated: CASSSRNTQGGGGEQYF.

This clone has only one observation. The chain's CDR3 is CASSLMTGSTGELFF. CDR3 nucleotide sequence: TGCGCCAGCAGCTTGATGACAGGGAGCACCGGGGAGCTGTTTTTT. The V and J genes are TRBV5-1 and TRBJ2-2, with 7 bases fitting TRBD1. Germline V gene data show CDR1 as SGHRS and CDR2 as YFSETQ. V gave up 1 base and J gave up 4 bases; unmatched junction bases: 4. The CDR3 contains 15 residues.

CDR3 amino acids: CASSSDRGAPYEQYF. The CDR3 DNA is TGTGCCAGCAGTTCCGACAGGGGGGCTCCCTACGAGCAGTACTTC. V usage is TRBV6-5 and J usage is TRBJ2-7; 9 bases are a match to TRBD1. Germline V gives CDR1 MNHEY, CDR2 SVGAGI. Trimming at V came to 4 bases and at J to 2 bases, leaving 6 bases not matched to a gene. CDR3 length: 15 residues.

The chain has TRBV4-1 and TRBJ1-1; possibly TRBD1 for D (5 bases). Trimming took 3 bases from V and 4 from J, leaving 15 bases between them. Germline V CDR1 and CDR2: MGHRA, YSYEKL. The CDR3 sequence is 15 residues long. The CDR3 DNA reads TGCGCCAGCAGCCAGACAAGGGACGGGAGCACTGAAGCTTTCTTT. Translating gives CASSQTRDGSTEAFF.

V and J are TRBV27 and TRBJ1-1; D is possibly TRBD1 (6 bases). V gave up 2 bases and J gave up 12 bases, with 16 bases separating them. The CDR3 has 13 residues. The germline V gene has CDR1 MNHEY and CDR2 SMNVEV (reference sequence). The CDR3 sequence: CASSLPPQGPTFF. DNA of the CDR3: TGTGCCAGCAGTTTACCCCCACAGGGACCGACTTTCTTT.

The table lists this clone with a count of one. The rearrangement joins TRBV5-1 to TRBJ2-5, with TRBD2 matching over 7 bases. Germline values: CDR1 SGHRS, CDR2 YFSETQ. The CDR3 is 14 residues long. V was pared by 4 bases and J by 3 bases, with 6 bases of the junction left unmatched. The CDR3 DNA reads TGCGCCAGCAGCGAACTAGCGACTAAAGAGACCCAGTACTTC. Its translation: CASSELATKETQYF.

The rearrangement links TRBV7-9 to TRBJ1-1; 7 nucleotides match TRBD1. J lost 0 bases, V lost 1 base, and 5 bases had no gene match. The CDR3 is 16 residues long. CDR1 SEHNR and CDR2 FQNEAQ come from the germline V gene (reference sequence). The chain's CDR3 is CASSLGSGGMNTEAFF. The CDR3 bases are TGTGCCAGCAGCTTAGGGTCAGGGGGGATGAACACTGAAGCTTTCTTT.

This sequence joins TRBV6-5 and TRBJ1-2; D gene uncertain. V lost 8 bases, J lost 6 bases, and 10 bases lay in between. The length of the CDR3 is 11 residues. Germline V lookup: CDR1 MNHEY, CDR2 SVGAGI. The CDR3 region has the DNA TGTGCCAGCGGGCAGGTAGATGGCTACACCTTC. This encodes CASGQVDGYTF.

The rearrangement joins TRBV19 to TRBJ2-1; 7 bases map to TRBD1. The CDR3 covers 16 residues. V shed 5 bases, J shed 9 bases, and the junction held 16 bases outside the gene matches. The V gene's germline CDR1 is LNHDA and CDR2 SQIVND (reference sequence). This CDR3 is CASSSTTGRQPTEQFF. As DNA, the CDR3 is TGTGCCAGTAGTTCGACGACAGGGCGCCAACCGACTGAGCAGTTCTTC.

The V gene is TRBV9, the J gene TRBJ2-3; D may be TRBD2 (6 bases). The CDR3 length is 15 residues. V was pared by 0 bases and J by 2 bases, with 10 bases between. CDR1 and CDR2 (germline): SGDLS, YYNGEE. CDR3 loop: CASSVERVPTDTQYF. DNA of the CDR3: TGTGCCAGCAGCGTAGAGCGGGTTCCCACAGATACGCAGTATTTT.

The chain recombines TRBV20-1 with TRBJ1-2; unclear D gene. The V gene's germline CDR1 is DFQATT and CDR2 SNEGSKA (reference sequence). The CDR3 is 11 residues long. Trimming removed 6 bases from V and 7 bases from J, with 12 bases in between. CDR3 nucleotides: TGCAGTGCCCTACTCGATCTTGGCTACACCTTC. This codes for CSALLDLGYTF.